These 19 T cell receptor beta chains share one sample of origin, sequenced in a study of blood T cell repertoires in COVID-19. Method: immunoSEQ multiplex PCR; TCRdb's copy keeps in-frame clones and lacks some. The table has 150,000 or so clones, around four fifths seen once. The sequenced material came from peripheral blood. All receptors come from a man in his forties who had recovered from COVID-19.

The CDR3 DNA reads as TGTGCCAGCAGCTTGGTGAGATCCGCTACTGGTGAGCAGTTCTTC. Encoded protein: CASSLVRSATGEQFF. The J gene is TRBJ2-1, the V gene TRBV5-4; D is ambiguous. Germline CDR1 is SGHNT and CDR2 is YYREEE (reference sequence). The CDR3 length is 15 residues. V was trimmed by 0 bases and J by 9 bases, leaving 16 bases between them. The full variable domain, completed using reference TRBV5-4 and TRBJ2-1, is ETGVTQSPTHLIKTRGQQVTLRCSSQSGHNTVSWYQQALGQGPQFIFQYYREEENGRGNFPPRFSGLQFPNYSSELNVNALELDDSALYLCASSLVRSATGEQFFGPGTRLTVL.

The CDR3, as DNA: TGTGCCAGCAGTTGGTACGACAGCTTCACCGGGGAGCTGTTTTTT. As protein: CASSWYDSFTGELFF. The chain joins TRBV28 to TRBJ2-2; TRBD1 might be the D (5 bases). The germline V gene has CDR1 MDHEN and CDR2 SYDVKM. Trimming removed 4 bases at V and 4 bases at J, with 13 bases between. CDR3 length equals 15 residues.

This chain joins TRBV6-5 and TRBJ1-1; D gene ambiguous. Trimming took 9 bases from V and 7 from J, leaving 12 bases between them. The V gene's germline CDR1 is MNHEY and CDR2 SVGAGI. CDR3 size: 11 residues. The CDR3, as DNA: TGTGCCAGTTTCAGAGGCATTGAAGCTTTCTTT. This codes for CASFRGIEAFF.

This clone was detected only a few times. The chain combines TRBV5-4 with TRBJ2-7; D not certain. The CDR3 is 14 residues long. Trimming left V 3 bases short and J 2 bases short, with 12 bases between. CDR1 is SGHNT and CDR2 is YYREEE in the germline V gene (reference sequence). CDR3 loop: CASSSDFHPYEQYF. The DNA for the CDR3 is TGTGCCAGCAGCTCTGACTTTCACCCCTACGAGCAGTACTTC.

The V and J genes are TRBV4-1 and TRBJ1-5; 8 bases line up with TRBD1. The germline V gene has CDR1 MGHRA and CDR2 YSYEKL. V lost 1 base to trimming and J lost 1 base; unmatched junction nucleotides: 6. The CDR3 runs 17 residues. This CDR3 reads CASSQVRDRSSNQPQHF. The CDR3 bases are TGCGCCAGCAGCCAAGTTCGGGACAGGTCAAGCAATCAGCCCCAGCATTTT.

This CDR3 is CASSVMGLAGQETQYF. The CDR3 DNA reads TGTGCCAGCAGCGTAATGGGACTAGCGGGTCAAGAGACCCAGTACTTC. V is TRBV9 and J is TRBJ2-5, with TRBD2 matching 12 bases. Germline V lookup: CDR1 SGDLS, CDR2 YYNGEE. The CDR3 contains 16 residues. With 1 base clipped from V and 2 bases from J, the junction kept 3 bases outside the gene matches.

The chain carries TRBV11-2 and TRBJ1-2, with no clear D. V was cut by 1 base and J by 4 bases, with 10 bases left in between. The CDR3 spans 14 residues. Germline CDR1 and CDR2: SGHAT and FQNNGV. The CDR3 sequence is CASSLARVSYGYTF. The CDR3 DNA follows: TGTGCCAGCAGCTTAGCGAGGGTTAGCTATGGCTACACCTTC.

The chain couples TRBV6-6 to TRBJ1-2; possibly TRBD1 for D (6 bases). Trimming took 7 bases from V and 7 from J, leaving 13 bases between them. CDR3 length: 12 residues. Germline CDR1 reads MNHNY; CDR2 reads SVGAGI (reference sequence). The CDR3 sequence: CASTDRMIGYTF. Here the CDR3 DNA reads TGTGCCAGCACGGACAGAATGATTGGCTACACCTTC.

CDR3 sequence: CASSDSGEKLFF. The CDR3 DNA is TGTGCCAGCAGTGACAGTGGTGAAAAACTGTTTTTT. The rearrangement joins TRBV6-6 to TRBJ1-4, with D possibly TRBD1 on 5 matching bases. This CDR3 has 12 residues. The germline V and J ends were trimmed by 5 bases and 7 bases, with 8 bases remaining between them. Per germline, CDR1 MNHNY and CDR2 SVGAGI (reference sequence).

The V and J genes are TRBV6-2 or TRBV6-3 and TRBJ1-5, with TRBD1 as a possible D gene (6 bases). Trimming pared 3 bases from V and 0 bases from J, leaving 15 bases between. CDR3 length: 17 residues. CDR1 and CDR2 (germline): MNHEY, SVGEGT. The CDR3 DNA is TGTGCCAGCAGTTATCCCGCAGGGGCGGGTAGCAATCAGCCCCAGCATTTT. This sequence encodes CASSYPAGAGSNQPQHF.

The chain recombines TRBV4-2 with TRBJ2-7; D gene uncertain. The CDR3 sequence is 11 residues long. Looked up from germline, CDR1 is LGHNA and CDR2 is YNFKEQ. Trimming pared 7 bases from V and 6 bases from J, leaving 10 bases between. The CDR3 reads CASTRGGEQYF. CDR3 bases: TGTGCCAGCACCCGAGGTGGCGAGCAGTACTTC.

This chain uses TRBV30 with TRBJ2-5; D perhaps matches TRBD1 (5 bases). From germline, CDR1 is GTSNPN and CDR2 SVGIG (reference sequence). V dropped 2 bases and J dropped 5 bases, with 15 bases sitting between them. There are 14 residues in the CDR3. As DNA, the CDR3 is TGTGCCTGGAGTCCCCGGAACAGGATTGAGACCCAGTACTTC. Protein product: CAWSPRNRIETQYF.

The V and J genes are TRBV19 and TRBJ2-1; 16 positions match TRBD2. The V gene end was trimmed by 7 bases and the J gene end by 9 bases; junction bases not matched to a gene: 6. The length of the CDR3 is 15 residues. Germline V CDR1 and CDR2: LNHDA, SQIVND (reference sequence). The CDR3 bases are TGTGCCAGTAAGAGGGGGACTAGCGGGAGGGTTGAGCAGTTCTTC. Protein sequence: CASKRGTSGRVEQFF.

The chain links TRBV19 to TRBJ2-5, with D hard to call. Germline V gene sequence: CDR1 LNHDA, CDR2 SQIVND (reference sequence). Trimming took 3 bases from V and 5 from J, leaving 10 bases between them. The CDR3 is 13 amino acids. CDR3 sequence: CASSMSLGETQYF. DNA for the CDR3: TGTGCCAGTAGTATGTCGCTGGGCGAGACCCAGTACTTC.

The chain carries TRBV11-2 and TRBJ2-1; 10 bases are a match to TRBD2. This CDR3 has 14 amino acids. Germline CDR1 and CDR2: SGHAT and FQNNGV. V was pared by 7 bases and J by 4 bases, with 4 bases of the junction left unmatched. This CDR3 is CASNRLAGYNEQFF. CDR3 sequence (DNA): TGTGCCAGCAACAGACTAGCGGGTTACAATGAGCAGTTCTTC. Looking up the rest from reference TRBV11-2 and TRBJ2-1 gives the full variable domain: EAGVAQSPRYKIIEKRQSVAFWCNPISGHATLYWYQQILGQGPKLLIQFQNNGVVDDSQLPKDRFSAERLKGVDSTLKIQPAKLEDSAVYLCASNRLAGYNEQFFGPGTRLTVL.

This clone was detected once. The chain recombines TRBV7-3 with TRBJ1-3, with TRBD1 matching over 8 bases. Germline V gene lookup returns CDR1 SGHTA and CDR2 FQGTGA. V was pared by 5 bases and J by 4 bases, with 1 base of the junction left unmatched. This CDR3 spans 13 amino acids. CDR3 loop: CASSGDRGNTIYF. The CDR3 nucleotides read TGTGCCAGCAGCGGGGACAGGGGAAACACCATATATTTT.

The V call is TRBV5-5, the J call TRBJ1-4; 9 nucleotides line up with TRBD1. This CDR3 has 14 residues. CDR1 and CDR2 from the germline V gene are SGHKS and YYEKEE (reference sequence). V was pared by 7 bases and J by 8 bases, with 9 bases of the junction left unmatched. This chain's CDR3 is CASGATGGYEKLFF. The CDR3 DNA follows: TGTGCCAGCGGCGCAACAGGGGGCTACGAAAAACTGTTTTTT.

V gene TRBV10-3 combines with J gene TRBJ2-1; TRBD1 is a possible D gene (5 bases). In germline, CDR1 is ENHRY, CDR2 SYGVKD. The CDR3 spans 13 residues. The ends were cut back, 8 bases at V and 7 bases at J, with 15 bases in the middle. In DNA, the CDR3 is TGTGCCATCCAAAGGGGCGGTGAGAATGAGCAGTTCTTC. Translating it yields CAIQRGGENEQFF.

This clone was recorded only once. The chain employs TRBV5-5 and TRBJ1-2; tentative D call: TRBD1 (5 bases). CDR1 is SGHKS, CDR2 YYEKEE, per germline (reference sequence). The CDR3 covers 15 residues. V was clipped by 4 bases and J by 1 base, with 14 bases between them. The CDR3 nucleotides read TGTGCCAGCAGCCTCCGCGGGGCTTATAACTATGGCTACACCTTC. Amino acids: CASSLRGAYNYGYTF.